The count of the clone carrying this T cell receptor (beta chain) is one. Its specificity is unknown. The data derive from a study of cytomegalovirus exposure and HLA in healthy donors. Study at large: Of more than 350 genotyped donors, approximately 80% clustered with self-reported Caucasian donors. Overall study findings and caveats: As was reported, the HLA-A and HLA-B alleles of most subjects were accurately predicted from TCR beta sequences.

The length of the CDR3 is 15 residues. Germline lookup yields CDR1 KGHSH and CDR2 LQKENI. Donors showed nominal health when sampled, although they likely had unrecorded immune exposures. The primer mix had 60 Vbeta and 13 Jbeta primers. Sequencing used immunoSEQ multiplex PCR; TCRdb keeps in-frame clones, though not all of them. The top ten hold about 10% of the sample, which has about 120,000 clones, over 60% seen once. Sample: PBMCs. This chain joins TRBV18 and TRBJ2-5; D is perhaps TRBD1 (5 bases). The DNA end is more similar to TRBJ2-7, so the J call may be wrong. This receptor was identified in a man aged 35-49 years in good health and CMV-seropositive. The CDR3 sequence: CASSPGHVLTYEQYF. The DNA for the CDR3 is TGTGCCAGCTCACCAGGACACGTACTGACCTACGAGCAGTACTTC.